Listed here is a single T cell receptor (beta chain). Its matching antigen is unknown. Via MiXCR, TCRdb re-called the 5' RACE reads, giving one row per CDR3 protein. In the table there are approximately 110,000 distinct CDR3 sequences, less than 25% of which are singletons. The data were taken from a study of CD8 T cells in ankylosing spondylitis. Study-wide results and caveats: Several of the motif variants were reported before in synovial fluid and blood from reactive arthritis. The clones that were linked to disease were reported to be significantly enriched in matched synovial fluid samples from ankylosing spondylitis patients.

V gave up 6 bases and J gave up 6 bases; unmatched junction bases: 7. The CDR3 loop spans 15 amino acids. The receptor was isolated from a male donor with ankylosing spondylitis. This chain joins TRBV12-3 or TRBV12-4 and TRBJ1-5, with TRBD1 matching over 11 bases. Source material: synovial fluid, either unsorted or a sorted T cell fraction (not recorded which). The CDR3, as DNA: TGTGCCAGCAGCCCGGGACAGGGGGTCGTTCAGCCCCAGCATTTT. Its translation is CASSPGQGVVQPQHF.